This TCR beta chain was sequenced for a study of beta chain features in type 1 diabetes. CD4+ naive, central memory, regulatory and stem cell-like memory cells were sorted via CD45RO/CCR7/CD25/CD127/CD95/CD27. This clone was counted many times. The antigen remains undetermined. The V end was cut by 1 base, the J end by 16 bases, with 14 bases between. This CDR3 region has 12 residues. Germline V gene lookup returns CDR1 SGHDN and CDR2 FVKESK. Study-level points and caveats: Patients with type 1 diabetes showed fewer VDJ junction insertions and more deletions. In every one of the four CD4+ subsets, TCRB CDR3s were moderately but significantly shorter in Type 1 diabetes patients. In the patient group, naive, central memory and Treg TCRB repertoires seemed more alike than in the healthy donor group.

Sequenced material consisted of expressed TCRB transcripts (all of the isolated RNA was reverse transcribed). Data came from immunoSEQ multiplex PCR; TCRdb stores just in-frame clones and leaves some out. The sample consists of about 650,000 clones, under 15% of them appearing once. The rearrangement uses TRBV14 and TRBJ2-1; D is uncertain. The TCR originated in a man aged 25 to 40 with type 1 diabetes. The sequenced sample consisted of naive CD4+ T cells from blood. The CDR3 spells CASSQGGRSSFF. CDR3 nucleotide sequence: TGTGCCAGCAGCCAAGGAGGCAGGAGCAGTTTCTTC.